This TCR beta chain was retrieved from a study of T-cell reconstitution after alpha-beta-depleted transplantation in children. The V segment lost 0 bases and the J segment 2 bases; nucleotides outside the gene matches: 3. The CDR3 sequence is 16 residues long. CDR1 and CDR2 (germline): SGDLS, YYNGEE. Unique molecular identifiers were incorporated when the TCRbeta library was constructed. Each CDR3 protein is one row after TCRdb ran MiXCR on the PCR reads. The sample has around 370,000 distinct CDR3 sequences, 9% to 12% seen once. The gene calls are TRBV9 and TRBJ2-1; TRBD2 matches 9 bases. The source was PBMCs from the stem cell graft donor, collected from the stem cell graft. The source is a human donor who donated a stem cell graft to a child with acute lymphoblastic leukemia. CDR3 residues: CASSVVAGGAYNEQFF. The CDR3 DNA reads TGTGCCAGCAGCGTAGTGGCGGGAGGGGCCTACAATGAGCAGTTCTTC.